This entry describes one T cell receptor beta chain. In the original workflow: Reference gene primers were amplified, and this amplification served to estimate nucleated cell counts. This table comes from immunoSEQ multiplex PCR, and its TCRdb copy is limited to in-frame clones, with some not included. The V and J calls and the clone size are those of that table, but D and trimming were determined from the DNA. The data show about 150,000 clones, roughly 84% seen once. This sample was taken from a study of blood T cell repertoires in COVID-19. Study information: Specimens from acute and convalescent COVID-19 originated in the United States, Italy and Spain. T cells, B-cell-depleted T cells, or PBMCs supplied cDNA or gDNA.

The sample was peripheral blood. The clonotype originates from a woman aged 50 to 60 with acute or convalescent COVID-19.

The CDR3 reads CASVPPGQGNVWENCLAYGYTF. The CDR3 DNA reads TGTGCCAGCGTTCCGCCGGGACAGGGGAATGTATGGGAAAATTGTCTCGCCTATGGCTACACCTTC. J is TRBJ1-2 and V is TRBV21-1; TRBD1, the table's D call, was not compared with the DNA. TRBV21-1 is a pseudogene segment. This CDR3 contains 22 residues.